The 13 T cell receptor beta chains in this list originate from one sample, sequenced in a study of vaccination and CD4 T cells after COVID-19. The Oncomine TCR Beta short-read assay was what sequenced the DNA obtained from cultured CD4+ T cells. MiXCR was run by TCRdb on the PCR reads, yielding one entry per CDR3 protein. The data show about 23,000 distinct CDR3 sequences, roughly 58% seen once. Treatment here: approximately 11-day PBMC culture with coronavirus spike peptide pools or control peptides (ViraFEST assay). The antigens for these receptors are not known. The sequencing sample was made of CD4+ T cells from blood, cultured in vitro. The source is a human donor who had recovered from COVID-19.

The chain couples TRBV18 to TRBJ2-5, with 7 bases identical to TRBD1. After removal of 4 bases from V and 5 bases from J, the junction contained 7 bases not matched to a gene. The CDR3 has 14 amino acids. The V gene's germline CDR1 is KGHSH and CDR2 LQKENI. CDR3 sequence (DNA): TGTGCCAGCTCACTAAGGGACAGCCAGGAGACCCAGTACTTC. As protein: CASSLRDSQETQYF.

This clonotype was counted only a few times. V usage is TRBV20-1 and J usage is TRBJ1-5; no clear D gene. The CDR3 length is 12 residues. The germline V gene encodes CDR1 DFQATT and CDR2 SNEGSKA (reference sequence). V was pared by 5 bases and J by 7 bases, with 12 bases between. CDR3 in amino acids: CSAADGRQPQHF. The CDR3 DNA is TGCAGTGCTGCGGACGGGCGGCAGCCCCAGCATTTT.

The chain combines TRBV19 with TRBJ2-6; D call uncertain. In germline, CDR1 is LNHDA, CDR2 SQIVND (reference sequence). The CDR3 covers 16 residues. Trimming removed 5 bases from V and 1 base from J, with 12 bases in between. CDR3 loop: CASSSSVMSGANVLTF. CDR3 sequence (DNA): TGTGCCAGTAGTTCATCGGTAATGTCTGGGGCCAACGTCCTGACTTTC.

The V and J genes are TRBV19 and TRBJ1-1; D gene uncertain. Germline CDR1 reads LNHDA; CDR2 reads SQIVND (reference sequence). The CDR3 contains 14 residues. The V and J ends lost 5 bases and 1 base respectively, with 11 bases between them. CDR3 bases: TGTGCCAGTAGTCAATTCCGTCGGAACACTGAAGCTTTCTTT. Translation gives CASSQFRRNTEAFF.

The chain couples TRBV2 to TRBJ2-7; the D call may be TRBD1 or TRBD2 (7 bases each). CDR1 SNHLY and CDR2 FYNNEI come from the germline V gene. The CDR3 contains 17 residues. V was shortened by 4 bases and J by 6 bases, with 25 bases between the two germline ends. CDR3 bases: TGTGCCAGCAGTGGGTCAGCAGGGGGGGCATCTTCCGCCGAGCAGTACTTC. Encoded protein: CASSGSAGGASSAEQYF.

The sample holds a few counts of this clonotype. The chain carries TRBV6-5 and TRBJ1-1; D possibly corresponds to TRBD1 (6 bases). The germline V and J ends were trimmed by 4 bases and 4 bases, with 13 bases remaining between them. Germline V gene data show CDR1 as MNHEY and CDR2 as SVGAGI. The CDR3 is made up of 14 amino acids. The CDR3 nucleotides read TGTGCCAGCAGTTCGAATAGGGGGGGCACTGAAGCTTTCTTT. This codes for CASSSNRGGTEAFF.

This chain joins TRBV19 and TRBJ1-1, with D tentatively TRBD1 (6 bases). This CDR3 contains 14 residues. Trimming removed 6 bases from V and 1 base from J, with 12 bases in between. Per germline, CDR1 LNHDA and CDR2 SQIVND (reference sequence). CDR3 DNA: TGTGCCAGTAGGACGCGGACAGAGAACACTGAAGCTTTCTTT. This sequence encodes CASRTRTENTEAFF. Full variable domain (remainder filled in from reference TRBV19 and TRBJ1-1): DGGITQSPKYLFRKEGQNVTLSCEQNLNHDAMYWYRQDPGQGLRLIYYSQIVNDFQKGDIAEGYSVSREKKESFPLTVTSAQKNPTAFYLCASRTRTENTEAFFGQGTRLTVV.

The chain is built from TRBV2 and TRBJ1-5; 9 bases map to TRBD1. The CDR3 is 14 residues long. Germline trimming cut 7 bases from V and 6 bases from J; bases unmatched to any gene: 7. Germline loops: CDR1 SNHLY, CDR2 FYNNEI. CDR3 sequence reads: CASTGGDRVQPQHF. The DNA of the CDR3 is TGTGCCAGCACTGGAGGGGACAGGGTTCAGCCCCAGCATTTT. Using reference TRBV2 and TRBJ1-5 for the parts outside the CDR3, the full variable domain is EPEVTQTPSHQVTQMGQEVILRCVPISNHLYFYWYRQILGQKVEFLVSFYNNEISEKSEIFDDQFSVERPDGSNFTLKIRSTKLEDSAMYFCASTGGDRVQPQHFGDGTRLSIL.

This chain uses TRBV20-1 with TRBJ2-5; 8 bases are a match to TRBD1. Germline CDR1 is DFQATT and CDR2 is SNEGSKA (reference sequence). J lost 4 bases, V lost 5 bases, and 9 bases had no gene match. The CDR3 length is 14 residues. The CDR3 DNA follows: TGCAGTGCTTACAAAGGACAGGGAGGAGAGACCCAGTACTTC. Translating gives CSAYKGQGGETQYF.

The rearrangement uses TRBV7-2 and TRBJ1-6, with D tentatively TRBD1 (5 bases). Trimming removed 5 bases at V and 10 bases at J, with 18 bases between. Per the germline V gene, CDR1 is SGHTA and CDR2 is FQGNSA. This CDR3 region has 15 residues. For the CDR3, the DNA is TGTGCCAGCAGCCCGCGGGGGAGAAATGAATCACCCCTCCACTTT. Translated: CASSPRGRNESPLHF.

CDR3: CASSLGGQSSGNTIYF. The CDR3 DNA sequence: TGCGCCAGCAGCTTGGGGGGGCAGTCCTCTGGAAACACCATATATTTT. This chain connects TRBV5-1 to TRBJ1-3; tentative D call: TRBD1 (6 bases). The V end lost 0 bases, the J end lost 0 bases, and 10 bases lay between the germline ends. The germline V gene encodes CDR1 SGHRS and CDR2 YFSETQ. The CDR3 extends over 16 amino acids.

The chain joins TRBV19 to TRBJ1-5; 8 bases map to TRBD1. Per germline, CDR1 LNHDA and CDR2 SQIVND (reference sequence). The junction had 10 bases not matched to a gene; V was cut back by 6 bases and J by 3 bases. The length of the CDR3 is 16 residues. The CDR3 bases are TGTGCCAGTAGGGACAGGGTTGAGGCCCCCAATCAGCCCCAGCATTTT. Translation: CASRDRVEAPNQPQHF.

This chain uses TRBV21-1 with TRBJ1-1. TRBV21-1 is reported as a pseudogene. The CDR3 has 15 amino acids. CDR3 sequence (DNA): TGTGCCAGCAGCAATAATGAGACTATGAACACTGAAGCTTTCTTT. Translation gives CASSNNETMNTEAFF.